The clone carrying this T cell receptor beta chain was recorded a few times. As yet, its antigen is unknown. The data originate from a study of CD8 T cells in ankylosing spondylitis. MiXCR was run by TCRdb on the 5' RACE reads, yielding one entry per CDR3 protein. The sample has around 94,000 distinct CDR3 sequences, about 8.3% seen once. Overall study findings and caveats: A motif of 7 to 9 highly homologous TCR beta variants was seen as apparently characteristic of ankylosing spondylitis blood.

The CDR3 extends over 12 amino acids. Germline values: CDR1 SEHNR, CDR2 FQNEAQ (reference sequence). The V end lost 1 base, the J end lost 5 bases, and 5 bases lay between the germline ends. The source material was blood, either unsorted or a sorted T cell fraction (not recorded which). V is TRBV7-9 and J is TRBJ1-1, with unresolved D. The clonotype was recovered from a male donor with ankylosing spondylitis. The CDR3 here is CASSLDSTEAFF. CDR3 sequence (DNA): TGTGCCAGCAGCTTAGACAGTACTGAAGCTTTCTTT.